This is a list of T cell receptor beta chains from one sample in a study of cytomegalovirus exposure and HLA in healthy donors. Some clones are missing from TCRdb's copy, which holds only in-frame ones; the method was immunoSEQ multiplex PCR. The profile shows approximately 93,000 clones, about 80% of them singletons. Sample: PBMCs. The receptors originated from a male donor in good health and CMV-seropositive. The CDR3 runs from the conserved cysteine through the conserved F or W. D genes are given only for firm matches. Not all rows give a size; the values are once, few, many and, for expanded clones, a class.

D gene,V gene,J gene,clone size,CDR3 protein,CDR3 DNA
TRBD1,TRBV5-4,TRBJ1-4,.,CASSFTGATNEKLFF,TGTGCCAGCAGCTTTACAGGGGCAACTAATGAAAAACTGTTTTTT
TRBD1,TRBV12-5,TRBJ2-4,.,CASGWGTGRLAKNIQYF,TGTGCTAGTGGTTGGGGGACAGGGAGACTAGCCAAAAACATTCAGTACTTC
TRBD1,TRBV28,TRBJ2-5,.,CASSSAGGLGETQYF,TGTGCCAGCAGTTCTGCAGGGGGTTTAGGAGAGACCCAGTACTTC
TRBD1,TRBV5-8,TRBJ1-1,few,CASSLRTGDTEAFF,TGTGCCAGCAGCTTGAGGACAGGGGACACTGAAGCTTTCTTT
.,TRBV18,TRBJ1-4,.,CASSPQRASNEKLFF,TGTGCCAGCTCACCACAGAGGGCCTCTAATGAAAAACTGTTTTTT
.,TRBV6-5,TRBJ2-1,.,CASSRTLAYNEQFF,TGTGCCAGCAGTAGGACACTGGCCTACAATGAGCAGTTCTTC
TRBD2,TRBV30,TRBJ2-3,.,CAWSSGLAASTDTQYF,TGTGCCTGGAGTTCGGGACTAGCGGCTAGCACAGATACGCAGTATTTT
TRBD1,TRBV18,TRBJ2-2,.,CASSPDRAEVSGELFF,TGTGCCAGCTCACCGGACAGGGCGGAAGTCTCCGGGGAGCTGTTTTTT
TRBD1,TRBV5-6,TRBJ2-5,.,CASSPRTGTRETQYF,TGTGCCAGCAGCCCGCGGACAGGGACGCGAGAGACCCAGTACTTC
TRBD1,TRBV5-4,TRBJ1-1,.,CASSRDRLEAFF,TGTGCCAGCAGCCGGGACAGGCTTGAAGCTTTCTTT
.,TRBV18,TRBJ1-5,.,CASSLSGGRRNQPQHF,TGTGCCAGCTCCCTCTCTGGGGGGAGGCGCAATCAGCCCCAGCATTTT
TRBD2,TRBV12-5,TRBJ2-3,.,CASASAGGFTDTQYF,TGTGCTAGTGCCTCAGCGGGGGGATTCACAGATACGCAGTATTTT
.,TRBV25-1,TRBJ1-1,few,CASSDPRQGRNTEAFF,TGTGCCAGCAGTGACCCCCGGCAGGGGCGTAACACTGAAGCTTTCTTT
.,TRBV6-5,TRBJ1-2,.,CASSYSGAGVYGYTF,TGTGCCAGCAGTTACTCGGGGGCAGGGGTCTATGGCTACACCTTC
.,TRBV5-6,TRBJ2-5,once,CASSWAAQETQYF,TGTGCCAGCAGCTGGGCAGCACAAGAGACCCAGTACTTC
TRBD1,TRBV5-4,TRBJ1-1,.,CASRRQGVNTEAFF,TGTGCCAGCAGGAGACAGGGGGTAAACACTGAAGCTTTCTTT
TRBD1,TRBV7-3,TRBJ2-4,.,CASSRGQGDIQYF,TGTGCCAGCAGCCGCGGACAGGGAGACATTCAGTACTTC